This T cell receptor (beta chain) was documented in a study of T cells in Graves' hyperthyroidism and ophthalmopathy (dated by TCRdb to about 2019). With regard to the full study: Peripheral blood was collected at initial diagnosis, before any treatment. Thyroid tissue and blood T-cell repertoires from more than 5 Graves' hyperthyroidism patients were also compared in the study. The roughly 94 discovery patients were randomly split 7:3 into training and test sets. After blood sampling, hyperthyroidism patients were treated with methimazole at a starting dose of 30 mg daily, and ophthalmopathy patients were treated with high-dose intravenous methylprednisolone. Whether ophthalmopathy could be predicted prospectively was tested in an independent validation cohort made up of 18 to 20 hyperthyroidism patients plus 17 patients who later progressed to ophthalmopathy. To identify distinguishing TCR V-J signatures, a discovery cohort of 90 to 100 patients was used, comprising 40 to 45 with Graves' ophthalmopathy and 57 with stable Graves' hyperthyroidism. The paper reports TCR Vbeta CDR3 sequencing of approximately 140 peripheral blood samples: around 41 ophthalmopathy, around 80 hyperthyroidism and 17 progressor patients. The investigation overall reported the following: Sample size was not statistically predetermined, and blinding of investigators to group allocation was not performed. Most expanded thyroid clonotypes (frequency above 0.001) were also detected in blood, suggesting blood repertoires may reflect thyroid immune responses. In validation, the model predicted progression to ophthalmopathy a median of about 6 months before onset, with over 60% sensitivity and about 72% specificity. In cross-validation, a model built on a 13 V-J signature told ophthalmopathy apart from stable hyperthyroidism with 85% to 90% sensitivity and about 81% specificity, and in testing the same model reached 80%/75%.

Amplification of TCR beta CDR3 regions was carried out from RNA transcripts. For the first round of RT-PCR on the TCR CDR3, the HTBI primer set was used together with the Qiagen OneStep RT-PCR kit. Libraries were constructed in a second round of multiplex PCR, after which size selection and purification were carried out. Libraries were sequenced paired-end with 100 bp reads on an Illumina HiSeq2000. Processing in the source paper ran as follows. Raw data were processed with SOAPnuke, discarding reads with adapters, uncalled bases, mean Phred below 15, or no exact constant-primer or identifier match. High-quality paired reads were merged using COPE v1.2.5, and each unique nucleotide sequence was defined as a clonotype. Clonotypes were aligned to IMGT TRBV, TRBD and TRBJ reference segments using MiTCR v1.1. Analysis was restricted to V-J combinations with a frequency above 0.0001, which covered 99.2% of repertoires. The TCS score was defined as the ratio of F50 (clonal expansion) to E x V (chaos), calculated using BLOSUM62-based TCRdist between CDR3 peptides within each V-J. Welch's t-statistics and random forest reduced 500 to 650 V-J features to about 12, which were used in a naive Bayes classifier (R e1071). Thyroid-blood repertoire similarity was quantified with the Morisita-Horn index. TCRdb reworked the public reads: Q25 trimming with fastp, MiXCR clone assembly, productive beta chains retained. Entries are consolidated by CDR3 protein sequence, retaining the most common genes and DNA. The V and J calls were not made by the authors but by TCRdb's processing. This sample is represented by around 100,000 distinct CDR3 sequences; approximately 50% of them were singletons. Clones ranked in the top ten supply 26% of the sample.

The germline V gene specifies SGDLS as CDR1 and YYNGEE as CDR2. Counted from cysteine to phenylalanine, this CDR3 has 15 amino acids. The DNA shown is the 45-base CDR3, in frame from base 1. Clipping removes 3 bases from V and 7 bases from J, with 7 as the unmatched junction base count. This clonotype showed up many times. Its antigen target is currently unknown. The sample holds no much larger clone one base away, and base qualities are not on file. A patient counted as having stable Graves' hyperthyroidism if no progression to ophthalmopathy occurred over 18 months of follow-up. Hyperthyroidism patients were newly diagnosed, had a disease duration of under 2 months, and were aged 18 to 65 years. Any patient with an uncontrolled infection, another autoimmune disease, pregnancy or lactation was excluded. Diagnoses were established on the basis of clinical symptoms, serum thyroxine and TRAb, thyroid ultrasound, and orbital computed tomography. Ficoll-Paque density gradient centrifugation was used to isolate PBMCs from approximately 10 ml of fresh peripheral blood. Total RNA was extracted with Trizol reagent, and quality was checked on an Agilent 2100 Bioanalyzer.

The receptor was derived from a man aged 40-50 years with Graves' hyperthyroidism. The V and J genes are TRBV9 and TRBJ2-3, with 11 bases aligning to TRBD1. The specimen was blood. At the DNA level, the sequence is TGTGCCAGCAGCGCCGCCGGGACAGGGGGTCATACGCAGTATTTT. This sequence encodes CASSAAGTGGHTQYF.